This record covers a single T cell receptor beta chain. Its antigen is still unknown. Per-base qualities were not stored, and no clone one base away is much larger. The V and J ends are trimmed by 4 bases and 8 bases, leaving 14 bases between them. The CDR3 measures 14 amino acids from cysteine to phenylalanine. The sequence is cut down to CDR3 DNA, 42 bases in frame from base 1. CDR1 and CDR2 are drawn from the germline V gene (reference sequence): MNHEY, SMNVEV. The entry originates in a study of cytomegalovirus exposure and HLA in healthy donors (dated by TCRdb to about 2017). With regard to the full study: An earlier analysis of roughly 610 of the donors reported 250 to 300 Gb of sequence data and 117 million unique TCR beta sequences obtained from about 200 million T cells. An early release covering more than 500 HLA-typed donors comprised 250 to 350 gigabases of sequencing data and around 85 million unique TCR sequences. Of the approximately 400 genotyped donors, less than 85% were placed in the genetic ancestry cluster associated with self-reported Caucasian donors. The study was designed to test whether signatures of past pathogen exposure could be identified by cataloging public T cell receptors. Using immunosequencing, the study profiled T cell repertoires from some 670 subjects and related those repertoires to cytomegalovirus serostatus. Along with the roughly 610-subject first cohort, a separate validation cohort of over a hundred different subjects was used. To predict cytomegalovirus infection status, the study combined high-throughput TCR immunosequencing, statistical association of individual TCRs with disease status, and machine learning. To study patterns of TCR occurrence, a later analysis re-analyzed previously published TCR beta repertoires from more than 550 donors and added high-resolution HLA genotyping. The later analysis used no new phenotypic data to find candidate immune exposures, relying instead on TCR beta sequences and their occurrence across donors. In an earlier analysis of around 540 of the donors, high-throughput TCR beta sequencing was used to judge whether each TCR beta V gene segment behaved as functional or pseudogenic. Donor age, sex, ethnicity and CMV serostatus were compiled together with the repertoire data. A later genetic analysis took genome-wide SNP genotypes for about 55% of the 666 donors and used that subset as a discovery cohort. All discovery cohort repertoires had been generated using a single sequencing platform. Both class I and class II loci were covered by HLA typing, at four-digit resolution. Typing coverage differed by locus: A, B, C, DRB1 and DQB1 were typed in about 629-640 donors, DQA1 in about 500, DPA1 in 600 to 610, and DPB1 in 450 to 480. Because of strong linkage in the cohort, a few DR-DQ haplotypes were treated as single units for association and clustering. Among around 400 genotyped donors of the cohort, an average of about 240,000 unique TCR beta nucleotide sequences was sequenced per donor, of which approximately 19% were non-productive.

Summary of the overall study and its limitations: The classifier was reported to diagnose cytomegalovirus status with high specificity and sensitivity in both the original and validation cohorts. In an earlier analysis of roughly 500 of the donors, most TCR beta V segments appeared in productive rearrangements about 87% or about 30% of the time, broadly matching IMGT annotations. In this cohort, only TCR beta chains were sequenced, and detectable features were limited by the absence of alpha or paired-chain data. Because some donors lacked HLA typing at each locus, the association tests relied only on the typed subset. The authors suggested that the approach could potentially be extended to other disease states and immunological phenotypes. Correlated functional status among segregating V segments might be attributable to linkage disequilibrium, but an unknown experimental factor could not be ruled out. A further reported finding was that TCR beta sequences accurately predicted the HLA-A and HLA-B alleles for most subjects in the first cohort. When HLA alleles, especially DR and DQ, strongly co-occurred, TCR associations were difficult to assign to individual alleles. Most CMV-associated TCR beta chains appeared to be HLA-restricted in a later analysis, and the HLA associations seemed to be driven largely by CMV exposure. Most TCR sequences were observed very rarely across donors, whereas some public TCRs were present in many individuals. Sequencing depth was assumed to be roughly uniform across donors in the presence/absence analyses, though that assumption may not hold. A few of the identified cytomegalovirus-associated TCR beta chains were confirmed in vitro to be specific for cytomegalovirus antigens. In a later genetic analysis, a missense DCLRE1C variant was associated with V-gene and J-gene trimming of TCR beta chains, and the association was replicated in an independent cohort. Compared with equally common non-associated chains, HLA-associated TCR beta chains in a later analysis were more clonally expanded and had lower generation probabilities. According to a later analysis, parvovirus B19, influenza, CMV and Epstein-Barr virus appeared linked to several top co-occurrence clusters. Specific HLA alleles were associated with more than 15,000 TCR beta sequences at a false discovery rate of 0.05 in a later analysis. Because the 87-base-pair reads could not distinguish some IMGT-functional V segments, including TRBV6-2 and TRBV6-3, those segments were excluded. A total of fewer than 200 TCR beta chains were listed by the study as associated with cytomegalovirus. For the cohort, immune exposure information was limited to CMV serostatus. The earlier analysis of 450 to 700 of the donors excluded 15 to 20 rarely observed V segments, including chromosome 9 orphons, because counts were too low. In a later analysis, the rate of TCR association differed among HLA loci, with DRB1 alleles having the most associated TCRs and HLA-C alleles having the fewest. A later genetic analysis reported fewer N-insertions in productive TCRs among donors in an Asian-associated ancestry cluster than the roughly 720-donor mean. A cluster of highly shared sequence variants was judged likely to be a technical artifact of the sequencing pipeline.

The library was made by the immunoSEQ multiplex PCR assay. For the multiplex PCR, a mixture combining 60 forward primers for TCR Vbeta segments and 13 reverse primers for TCR Jbeta segments was used. A multiplex PCR assay on genomic DNA amplified the CDR3 region of rearranged TCR beta genes. Amplified TCR beta libraries were sequenced as 87-base-pair reads on the Illumina HiSeq System. Concerning the study's data processing: A later analysis counted about 80 million unique TCR beta chains across the 666 repertoires, and 9 million to 14 million of these chains were shared by at least two donors. A nearest-neighbor algorithm error-corrected the raw reads and collapsed the reads into unique sequences, merging closely related sequences to remove PCR and sequencing errors. CDR3 sequences were aligned to IMGT reference sequences to assign V, D and J gene segments. For a sequence to be retained, at least a six-nucleotide match to both a V gene segment and a J gene segment was required. A rearrangement counted as productive if the CDR3 had no stop codons and remained in frame with V and J, and every other rearrangement counted as non-productive. CDR3 was defined according to IMGT convention as the region running from the second conserved V-encoded cysteine to the conserved J-encoded phenylalanine. The earlier analysis of fewer than 750 of the donors excluded sequences that lacked an unambiguous match to a single V gene segment. In an earlier analysis of several hundred of the donors, V segments were called functional above 56.7% productive rearrangements and were called segregating when the between-donor standard deviation exceeded 5%. To diagnose cytomegalovirus status from the catalog of TCR beta chain sequences, a statistical classification framework was built. In a later analysis, TCR nucleotide sequences were compared against IMGT/GENE-DB human TR gene sequences so that V and J genes could be assigned. A later analysis assigned CDR3 sequences and most-parsimonious VDJ recombination scenarios with the TCRdist pipeline. In a later analysis, each TCR beta chain was defined by its CDR3 amino acid sequence together with its V-gene family, and reads lacking a unique V-gene family were excluded. To address suspected cross-contamination and a sequencing artifact, a later analysis removed a few hundred highly shared, low-generation-probability nucleotide sequences. In a later analysis, a clonal expansion index for each public chain was calculated from normalized within-repertoire ranks of inferred template counts. Generation probabilities in a later analysis came from a VDJ recombination model fitted to out-of-frame rearrangements, and those results were checked against IGoR. In a later analysis, TCR-TCR, TCR-HLA and TCR-CMV co-occurrence was scored with hypergeometric tests, and a repertoire-size bias correction was applied to TCR pairs. To estimate false discovery rates, a later analysis permuted the HLA or CMV assignments 20 times. In a later analysis, co-occurring TCRs were grouped using DBSCAN, with TCRdist sequence similarity added in when clustering inside HLA-allele-positive subsets. Repertoires with fewer than 30,000 or more than 120,000 public chains were left out of co-occurrence clustering, as were about five repertoires with anomalous nucleotide sharing. Sourced from immuneACCESS, this table was stored by TCRdb with only in-frame sequences that have V and J called. A share of the clones is absent; for the studies checked, an unresolved V gene accounts for under half, and the remainder has no known explanation. From that table come the V and J calls and clone size; the DNA was used to work out D and trimming. This sample lists 150,000 to 200,000 clones; roughly 65% were detected once. Of the sample, approximately 4.6% falls within the top ten clones.

The cohort was made up of 666 healthy bone marrow donors. All cohort members were sampled while nominally healthy, although unrecorded immune exposures were likely present. The donor tested CMV seropositive, placing the donor among the approximately 310 seropositive members of the cohort. A peripheral blood sample was collected from each donor, and TCR beta sequencing was performed on peripheral blood mononuclear cells. The Qiagen DNeasy Blood Extraction Kit was used to extract genomic DNA from the blood cell samples. The TCR originated in a man aged 18-30 years in good health and CMV-seropositive. The chain joins TRBV27 to TRBJ1-4; confidence is insufficient to name the D gene. Sequencing was performed on PBMCs. The DNA sequence is TGTGCCAGCAGTTCCTACTCCGCCGGGGAAAAACTGTTTTTT. Translated, it reads CASSSYSAGEKLFF.